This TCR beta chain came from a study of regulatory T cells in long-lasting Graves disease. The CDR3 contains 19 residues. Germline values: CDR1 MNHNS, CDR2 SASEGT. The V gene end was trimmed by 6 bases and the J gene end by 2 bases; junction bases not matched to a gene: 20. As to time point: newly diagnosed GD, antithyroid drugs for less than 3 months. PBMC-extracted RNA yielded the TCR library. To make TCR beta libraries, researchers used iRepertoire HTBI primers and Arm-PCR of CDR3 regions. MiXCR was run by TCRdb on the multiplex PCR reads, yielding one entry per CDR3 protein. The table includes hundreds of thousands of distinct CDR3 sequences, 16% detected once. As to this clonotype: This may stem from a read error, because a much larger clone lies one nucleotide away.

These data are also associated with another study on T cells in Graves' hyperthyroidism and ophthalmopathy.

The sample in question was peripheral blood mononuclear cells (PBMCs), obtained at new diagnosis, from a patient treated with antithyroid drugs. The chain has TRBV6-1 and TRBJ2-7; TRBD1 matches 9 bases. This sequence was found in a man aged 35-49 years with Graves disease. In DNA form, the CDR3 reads TGTGCCAGCAGCCAAACCGGGACAGGGTCCATCACCTACCCCTACGAGCAGTACTTC. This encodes CASSQTGTGSITYPYEQYF.